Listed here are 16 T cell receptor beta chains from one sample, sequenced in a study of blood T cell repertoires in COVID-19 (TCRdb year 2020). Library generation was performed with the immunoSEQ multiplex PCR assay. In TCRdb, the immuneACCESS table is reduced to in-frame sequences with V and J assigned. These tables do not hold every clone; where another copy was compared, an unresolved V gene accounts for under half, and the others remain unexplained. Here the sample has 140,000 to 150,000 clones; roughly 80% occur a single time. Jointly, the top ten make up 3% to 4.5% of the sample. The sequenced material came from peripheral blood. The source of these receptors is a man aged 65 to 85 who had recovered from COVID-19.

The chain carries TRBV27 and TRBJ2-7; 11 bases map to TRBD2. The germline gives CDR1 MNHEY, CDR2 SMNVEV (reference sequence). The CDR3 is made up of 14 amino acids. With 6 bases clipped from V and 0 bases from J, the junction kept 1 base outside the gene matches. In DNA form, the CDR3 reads TGTGCCAGCAGCGGACTAGCGGGCTCCTACGAGCAGTACTTC. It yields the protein CASSGLAGSYEQYF.

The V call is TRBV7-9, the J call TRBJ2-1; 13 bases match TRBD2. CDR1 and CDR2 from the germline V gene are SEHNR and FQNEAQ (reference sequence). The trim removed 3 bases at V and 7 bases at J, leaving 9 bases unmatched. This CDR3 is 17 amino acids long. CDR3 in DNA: TGTGCCAGCAGCTTCTTTAGGACTAGCGGGAGTGGGAATGAGCAGTTCTTC. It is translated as CASSFFRTSGSGNEQFF.

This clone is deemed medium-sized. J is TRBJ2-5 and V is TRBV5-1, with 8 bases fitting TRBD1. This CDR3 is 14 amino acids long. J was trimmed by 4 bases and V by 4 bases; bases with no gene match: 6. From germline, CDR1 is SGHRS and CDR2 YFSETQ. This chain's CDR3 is CASSVARGRETQYF. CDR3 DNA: TGCGCCAGCAGCGTAGCCAGGGGGCGAGAGACCCAGTACTTC.

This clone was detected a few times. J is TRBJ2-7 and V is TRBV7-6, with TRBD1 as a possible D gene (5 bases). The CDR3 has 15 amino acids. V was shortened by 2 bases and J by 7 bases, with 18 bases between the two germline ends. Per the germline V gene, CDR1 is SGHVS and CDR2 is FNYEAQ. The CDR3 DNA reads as TGTGCCAGCAGCTTACAATACGGGCCTCAGGGAGAGCAGTACTTC. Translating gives CASSLQYGPQGEQYF.

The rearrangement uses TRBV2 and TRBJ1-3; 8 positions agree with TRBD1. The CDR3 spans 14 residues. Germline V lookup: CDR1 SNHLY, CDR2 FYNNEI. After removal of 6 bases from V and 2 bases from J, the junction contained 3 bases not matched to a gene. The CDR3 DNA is TGTGCCAGCAGGAAACAGGGGGCTGGAAACACCATATATTTT. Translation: CASRKQGAGNTIYF.

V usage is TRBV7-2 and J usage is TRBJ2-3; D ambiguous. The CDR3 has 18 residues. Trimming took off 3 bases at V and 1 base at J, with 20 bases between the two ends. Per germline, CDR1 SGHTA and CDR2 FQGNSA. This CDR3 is CASSFVSFSDFGTDTQYF. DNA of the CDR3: TGTGCCAGCAGCTTTGTTTCTTTCAGCGATTTTGGCACAGATACGCAGTATTTT.

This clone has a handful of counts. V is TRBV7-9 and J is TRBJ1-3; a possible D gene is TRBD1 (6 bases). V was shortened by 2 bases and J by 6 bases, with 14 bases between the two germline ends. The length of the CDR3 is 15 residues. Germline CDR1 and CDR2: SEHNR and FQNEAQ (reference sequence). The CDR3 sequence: CASSLNLGAVNTIYF. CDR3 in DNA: TGTGCCAGCAGCTTAAACCTGGGGGCCGTAAACACCATATATTTT.

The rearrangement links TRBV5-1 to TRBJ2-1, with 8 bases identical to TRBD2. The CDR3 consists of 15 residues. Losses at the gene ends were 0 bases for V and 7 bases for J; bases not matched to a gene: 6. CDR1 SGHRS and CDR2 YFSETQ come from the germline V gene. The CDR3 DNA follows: TGCGCCAGCAGCTTGGCAGCGGGAGTAGTTAATGAGCAGTTCTTC. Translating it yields CASSLAAGVVNEQFF.

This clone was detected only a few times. For the CDR3, the DNA is TGTGCCAGCAGCGTAGGGGGACTAGCGGGAGTGTGGGAGCAGTACTTC. Protein: CASSVGGLAGVWEQYF. The V gene is TRBV9, the J gene TRBJ2-7; TRBD2 agrees at 14 bases. This CDR3 is 16 amino acids long. Losses at the gene ends were 0 bases for V and 7 bases for J; bases not matched to a gene: 6. CDR1 SGDLS and CDR2 YYNGEE come from the germline V gene. Full variable domain (outside the CDR3, taken from reference TRBV9 and TRBJ2-7): DSGVTQTPKHLITATGQRVTLRCSPRSGDLSVYWYQQSLDQGLQFLIQYYNGEERAKGNILERFSAQQFPDLHSELNLSSLELGDSALYFCASSVGGLAGVWEQYFGPGTRLTVT.

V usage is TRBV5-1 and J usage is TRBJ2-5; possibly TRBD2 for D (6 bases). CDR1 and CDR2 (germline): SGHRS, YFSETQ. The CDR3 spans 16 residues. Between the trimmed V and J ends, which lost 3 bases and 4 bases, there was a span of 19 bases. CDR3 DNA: TGCGCCAGCAGCTCAGAATACCCGCGGGGAACAGAGACCCAGTACTTC. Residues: CASSSEYPRGTETQYF.

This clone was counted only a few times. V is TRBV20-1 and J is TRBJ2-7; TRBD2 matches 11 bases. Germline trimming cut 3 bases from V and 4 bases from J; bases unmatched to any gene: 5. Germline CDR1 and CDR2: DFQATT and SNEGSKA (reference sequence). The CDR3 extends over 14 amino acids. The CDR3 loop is CSASTGTSGYEQYF. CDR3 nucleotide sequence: TGCAGTGCTAGTACCGGGACTAGCGGTTACGAGCAGTACTTC.

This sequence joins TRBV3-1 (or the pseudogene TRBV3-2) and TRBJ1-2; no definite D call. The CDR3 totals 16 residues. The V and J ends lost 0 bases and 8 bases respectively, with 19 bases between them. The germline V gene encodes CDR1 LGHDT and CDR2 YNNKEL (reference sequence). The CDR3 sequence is CASSQDSDPSVGGYTF. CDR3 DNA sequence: TGTGCCAGCAGCCAAGATTCCGACCCGAGCGTAGGCGGCTACACCTTC.

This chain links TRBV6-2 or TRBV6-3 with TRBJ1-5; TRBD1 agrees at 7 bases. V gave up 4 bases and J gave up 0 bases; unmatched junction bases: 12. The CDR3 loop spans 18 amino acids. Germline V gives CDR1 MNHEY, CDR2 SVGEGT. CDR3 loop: CASSFQTGRGYSNQPQHF. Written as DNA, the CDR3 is TGTGCCAGCAGTTTCCAGACAGGGCGGGGATATAGCAATCAGCCCCAGCATTTT.

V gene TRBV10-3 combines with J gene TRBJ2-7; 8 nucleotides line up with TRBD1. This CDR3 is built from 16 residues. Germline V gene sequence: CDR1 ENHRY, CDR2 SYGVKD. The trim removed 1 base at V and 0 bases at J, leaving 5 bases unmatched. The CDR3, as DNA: TGTGCCATCAGTGAGTTGAAGGGACAGGCCTCCTACGAGCAGTACTTC. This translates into CAISELKGQASYEQYF.

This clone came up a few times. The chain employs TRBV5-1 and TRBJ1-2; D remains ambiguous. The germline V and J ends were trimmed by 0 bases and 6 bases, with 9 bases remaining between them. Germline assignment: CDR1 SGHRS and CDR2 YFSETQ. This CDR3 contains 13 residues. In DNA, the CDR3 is TGCGCCAGCAGCTTGGGAGGAGTTGATGGCTACACCTTC. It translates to CASSLGGVDGYTF.

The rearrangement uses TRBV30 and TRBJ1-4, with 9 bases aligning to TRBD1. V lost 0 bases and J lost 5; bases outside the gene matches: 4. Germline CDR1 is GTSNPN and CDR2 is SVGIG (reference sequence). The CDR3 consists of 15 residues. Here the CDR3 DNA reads TGTGCCTGGAGTGTGGGGACAGGGCTAAATGAAAAACTGTTTTTT. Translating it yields CAWSVGTGLNEKLFF.